This T cell receptor beta chain was recorded in a study of cytomegalovirus exposure and HLA in healthy donors. Germline CDR1 is MNHEY and CDR2 is SVGAGI. The CDR3 extends over 13 amino acids. Trimming cost V 6 bases and J 3 bases, with 11 bases left between them. These donors, healthy bone marrow donors, were studied. A multiplex PCR was run with 60 Vbeta primers and 13 Jbeta primers. Sequencing used immunoSEQ multiplex PCR; TCRdb keeps in-frame clones, though not all of them. The sample yields approximately 110,000 clones, roughly four fifths seen once. General observations from the study: Under in vitro conditions, a few CMV-associated chains were confirmed as specific for CMV antigens. It was shown in a later analysis that HLA-associated TCR beta chains were more clonally expanded than other, equally common chains. Later analysis associated a missense DCLRE1C variant with TCR beta V- and J-gene trimming.

Concerning this clone: Its antigen is currently unknown.

Sequencing was performed on PBMCs. The clonotype originates from a woman aged 45-65 years in good health and CMV-seropositive. The chain uses TRBV6-5 and TRBJ1-2; a weak D match, TRBD1 (6 bases). The CDR3 region is CASSTGQYYGYTF. CDR3 sequence (DNA): TGTGCCAGCAGCACCGGACAGTACTATGGCTACACCTTC.